Given below is one T cell receptor beta chain in context. This entry belongs to a study of cytomegalovirus exposure and HLA in healthy donors. Here immunoSEQ multiplex PCR was the method, and the copy in TCRdb shows in-frame clones only, minus some. The data show about 280,000 clones, with roughly 90% seen just once and around 0.92% held by the top ten. Germline values: CDR1 SNHLY, CDR2 FYNNEI. This CDR3 has 11 amino acids. The V and J ends lost 11 bases and 3 bases respectively, with 7 bases between them. The origin of this receptor is a young woman in good health and CMV-seronegative. Sequencing was carried out using PBMCs. The rearrangement joins TRBV2 to TRBJ2-2; TRBD2 is a possible D gene (6 bases). This CDR3 is CAGGDTGELFF. The DNA of the CDR3 is TGTGCCGGCGGGGACACCGGGGAGCTGTTTTTT.